The rows below give T cell receptor beta chains drawn from one sample of a study of regulatory T cells in long-lasting Graves disease. TCRdb re-analysed the multiplex PCR reads in MiXCR, keeping a single row per CDR3 protein. This sample carries 300,000 to 450,000 distinct CDR3 sequences, around 16% of them seen once, and the ten largest clones take roughly 20%. This sample comprised peripheral blood mononuclear cells (PBMCs), obtained at new diagnosis, from a patient treated with antithyroid drugs. The receptor source for this set is a female donor with Graves disease. Both conserved end residues are part of each CDR3. D genes are given only for firm matches. Clone sizes are given selectively: once, few, many, or a class where the clone is expanded.

V gene: TRBV11-2
D gene: .
clone size: many
J gene: TRBJ2-3
CDR3 DNA: TGTGCCAGCAGCTTAGTGCGGGGGCCTGTGAAAGATACGCAGTATTTT
CDR3 protein: CASSLVRGPVKDTQYF

V gene: TRBV5-4
D gene: TRBD2
clone size: .
J gene: TRBJ2-5
CDR3 DNA: TGTGCCAGCAGCTTGTATGGGACTAGCGGGAGCGCAGAGACCCAGTACTTC
CDR3 protein: CASSLYGTSGSAETQYF

V gene: TRBV7-2
D gene: .
clone size: many
J gene: TRBJ2-7
CDR3 DNA: TGTGCCAGCAGCGAAAACTCCTACGAGCAGTACTTC
CDR3 protein: CASSENSYEQYF

V gene: TRBV5-1
D gene: TRBD1
clone size: many
J gene: TRBJ1-2
CDR3 DNA: TGCGCCAGCAGCTTGGGACAGGGAGGGGACGGCTACACCTTC
CDR3 protein: CASSLGQGGDGYTF

V gene: TRBV10-2
D gene: .
clone size: many
J gene: TRBJ1-1
CDR3 DNA: TGCGCCAGCAGGAGGGAGGGGACTGAAGCTTTCTTT
CDR3 protein: CASRREGTEAFF

V gene: TRBV6-4
D gene: .
clone size: many
J gene: TRBJ1-1
CDR3 DNA: TGTGCCAGCAAAGATCACAGCCTGAACACTGAAGCTTTCTTT
CDR3 protein: CASKDHSLNTEAFF

V gene: TRBV19
D gene: TRBD1
clone size: few
J gene: TRBJ1-1
CDR3 DNA: TGTGCCAGTAGTGTGGGACAGGGGATCTCTGAAGCTTTCTTT
CDR3 protein: CASSVGQGISEAFF

V gene: TRBV6-2/TRBV6-3
D gene: .
clone size: many
J gene: TRBJ1-1
CDR3 DNA: TGTGCCAGCAGCCGACCCTCACAGGCACTCAGAACCACTGAAGCTTTCTTT
CDR3 protein: CASSRPSQALRTTEAFF

V gene: TRBV12-3/TRBV12-4
D gene: .
clone size: many
J gene: TRBJ1-1
CDR3 DNA: TGTGCCAGCAGTTTTGGGGGGGGGAGGATCGAAGCTTTCTTT
CDR3 protein: CASSFGGGRIEAFF

V gene: TRBV20-1
D gene: .
clone size: many
J gene: TRBJ1-5
CDR3 DNA: TGCAGTGCTAGAGGACCCCAAGGACAGCCCCAGCATTTT
CDR3 protein: CSARGPQGQPQHF

V gene: TRBV6-1
D gene: TRBD2
clone size: many
J gene: TRBJ2-7
CDR3 DNA: TGTGCCAGCAGCAGACTAGCGGACAGCTCCTACGAGCAGTACTTC
CDR3 protein: CASSRLADSSYEQYF

V gene: TRBV20-1
D gene: .
clone size: few
J gene: TRBJ1-1
CDR3 DNA: TGCAGTGCTAGACGTGTAGGGAACACTGAAGCTTTCTTT
CDR3 protein: CSARRVGNTEAFF

V gene: TRBV20-1
D gene: .
clone size: many
J gene: TRBJ2-1
CDR3 DNA: TGCAGTGCCCAGATACTGGCGCGGGATGAGCAGTTCTTC
CDR3 protein: CSAQILARDEQFF

V gene: TRBV12-3/TRBV12-4
D gene: .
clone size: many
J gene: TRBJ1-1
CDR3 DNA: TGTGCCAGCAGTTTTCGCGACCCGAGGCTCGGGCCAGCTTTCTTT
CDR3 protein: CASSFRDPRLGPAFF

V gene: TRBV5-6
D gene: .
clone size: many
J gene: TRBJ2-2
CDR3 DNA: TGTGCCAGCAGACGGGGACCGGTAAACACCGGGGAGCTGTTTTTT
CDR3 protein: CASRRGPVNTGELFF

V gene: TRBV5-1
D gene: TRBD1
clone size: few
J gene: TRBJ1-2
CDR3 DNA: TGCGCCAGCAGTTCGGGACAGGGTCTGGATGGCTACACCTTC
CDR3 protein: CASSSGQGLDGYTF

V gene: TRBV5-6
D gene: TRBD1
clone size: many
J gene: TRBJ1-5
CDR3 DNA: TGTGCCAGCAGCTTGTTGACAGGGAGTAATAGCAATCAGCCCCAGCATTTT
CDR3 protein: CASSLLTGSNSNQPQHF

V gene: TRBV28
D gene: .
clone size: many
J gene: TRBJ1-6
CDR3 DNA: TGTGCCAGCAGTTGGGAGACTAATTCACCCCTCCACTTT
CDR3 protein: CASSWETNSPLHF

V gene: TRBV19
D gene: TRBD1
clone size: .
J gene: TRBJ1-6
CDR3 DNA: TGTGCCAGTAGTGAGACAGGGAACTCCTATAATTCACCCCTCCACTTT
CDR3 protein: CASSETGNSYNSPLHF

V gene: TRBV2
D gene: .
clone size: many
J gene: TRBJ1-5
CDR3 DNA: TGTGCCAGCAGTTCAAGCGTTGATAGCAATCAGCCCCAGCATTTT
CDR3 protein: CASSSSVDSNQPQHF